This TCR beta chain was observed in a study of PD-L1 blockade in urothelial cancer. For the study at large: T cell content in blood samples showed a median of around 150,000.

Worth noting for this clone: Its target is not known.

Time point defined: pretreatment peripheral blood. Patients in the study were battling locally advanced or metastatic urothelial carcinoma. The study's findings and limits: Stronger expansion of tumor-associated clones in blood at 3 weeks distinguished durable-benefit patients.

The method was immunoSEQ multiplex PCR; TCRdb's version includes in-frame clones alone and lacks a portion of them. The sample shows about 16,000 clones, about 91% of them seen only once. Trimming left V 5 bases short and J 4 bases short, with 14 bases between. The CDR3 has 14 amino acids. Germline CDR1 and CDR2: MGHDK and SYGVNS. The TCR originated in a man between 65 and 85 years old with urothelial cancer. The sequencing here drew on PBMCs, taken around atezolizumab (anti-PD-L1) treatment. J is TRBJ1-2 and V is TRBV25-1; D unclear. CDR3 residues: CASSPATDGYGYTF. For the CDR3, the DNA is TGTGCCAGCAGTCCCGCTACAGACGGCTATGGCTACACCTTC.